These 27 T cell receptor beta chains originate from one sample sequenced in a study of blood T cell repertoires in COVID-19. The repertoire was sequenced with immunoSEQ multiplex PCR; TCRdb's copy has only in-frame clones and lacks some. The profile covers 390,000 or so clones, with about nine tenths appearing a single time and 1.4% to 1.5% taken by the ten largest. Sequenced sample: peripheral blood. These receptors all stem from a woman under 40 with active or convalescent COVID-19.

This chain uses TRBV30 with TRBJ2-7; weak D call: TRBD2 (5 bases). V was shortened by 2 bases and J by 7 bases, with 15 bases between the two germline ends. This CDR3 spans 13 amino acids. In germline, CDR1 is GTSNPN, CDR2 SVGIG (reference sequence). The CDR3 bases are TGTGCCTGGAGTAGCGGAGCGACGCTAGAGCAGTACTTC. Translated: CAWSSGATLEQYF. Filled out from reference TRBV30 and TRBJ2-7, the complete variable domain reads SQTIHQWPATLVQPVGSPLSLECTVEGTSNPNLYWYRQAAGRGLQLLFYSVGIGQISSEVPQNLSASRPQDRQFILSSKKLLLSDSGFYLCAWSSGATLEQYFGPGTRLTVT.

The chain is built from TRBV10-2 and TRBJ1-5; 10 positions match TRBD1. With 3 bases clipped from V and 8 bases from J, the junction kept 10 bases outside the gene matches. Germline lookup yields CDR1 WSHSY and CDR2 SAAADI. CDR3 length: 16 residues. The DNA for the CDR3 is TGCGCCAGCAGTGAATTTGTGGGACAGGGGCGGGAGCCCCAGCATTTT. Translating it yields CASSEFVGQGREPQHF.

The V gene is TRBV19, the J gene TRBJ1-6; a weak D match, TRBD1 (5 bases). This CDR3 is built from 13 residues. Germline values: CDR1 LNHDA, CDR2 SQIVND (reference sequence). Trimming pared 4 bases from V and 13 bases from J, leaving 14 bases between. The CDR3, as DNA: TGTGCCAGTAGTAGGGACTCCTATCAGCCCCTCCACTTT. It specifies CASSRDSYQPLHF.

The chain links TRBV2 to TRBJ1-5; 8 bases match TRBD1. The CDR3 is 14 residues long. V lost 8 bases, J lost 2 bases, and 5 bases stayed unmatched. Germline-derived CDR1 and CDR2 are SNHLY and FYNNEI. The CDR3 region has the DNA TGTGCCAGCTCCGGACAGGGAGGCAATCAGCCCCAGCATTTT. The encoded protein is CASSGQGGNQPQHF. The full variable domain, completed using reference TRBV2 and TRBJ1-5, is EPEVTQTPSHQVTQMGQEVILRCVPISNHLYFYWYRQILGQKVEFLVSFYNNEISEKSEIFDDQFSVERPDGSNFTLKIRSTKLEDSAMYFCASSGQGGNQPQHFGDGTRLSIL.

The CDR3 nucleotides are TGTGCCAGCAGCCAAGATCGCGGGGTCTTTCGGGACTACGAGCAGTACTTC. This encodes CASSQDRGVFRDYEQYF. The gene calls are TRBV3-1 (or the pseudogene TRBV3-2) and TRBJ2-7, with TRBD2 as a possible D gene (6 bases). The germline V gene encodes CDR1 LGHDT and CDR2 YNNKEL (reference sequence). CDR3 length: 17 residues. V dropped 0 bases and J dropped 3 bases, with 18 bases sitting between them.

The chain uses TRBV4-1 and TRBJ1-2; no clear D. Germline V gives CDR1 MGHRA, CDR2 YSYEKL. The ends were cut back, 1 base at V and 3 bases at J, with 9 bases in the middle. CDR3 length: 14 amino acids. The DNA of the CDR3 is TGCGCCAGCAGCCAAGGGCAGAGGGACTATGGCTACACCTTC. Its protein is CASSQGQRDYGYTF.

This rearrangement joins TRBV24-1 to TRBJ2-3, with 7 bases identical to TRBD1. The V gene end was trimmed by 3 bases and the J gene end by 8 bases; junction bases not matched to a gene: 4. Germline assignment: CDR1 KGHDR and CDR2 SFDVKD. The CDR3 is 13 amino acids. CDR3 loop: CATSDGGQITQYF. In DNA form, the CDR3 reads TGTGCCACCAGTGATGGGGGACAGATTACGCAGTATTTT.

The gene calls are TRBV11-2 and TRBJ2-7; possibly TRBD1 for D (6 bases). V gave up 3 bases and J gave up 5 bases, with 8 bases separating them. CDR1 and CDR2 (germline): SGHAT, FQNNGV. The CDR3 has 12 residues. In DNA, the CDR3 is TGTGCCAGCAGCTTTGAGGGGGACGAGCAGTACTTC. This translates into CASSFEGDEQYF.

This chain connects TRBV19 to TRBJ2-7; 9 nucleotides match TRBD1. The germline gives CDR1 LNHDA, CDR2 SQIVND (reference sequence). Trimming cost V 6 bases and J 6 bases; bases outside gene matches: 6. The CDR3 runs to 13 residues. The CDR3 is CASSPGQGPEQYF. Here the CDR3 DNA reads TGTGCCAGTAGCCCAGGACAGGGGCCCGAGCAGTACTTC.

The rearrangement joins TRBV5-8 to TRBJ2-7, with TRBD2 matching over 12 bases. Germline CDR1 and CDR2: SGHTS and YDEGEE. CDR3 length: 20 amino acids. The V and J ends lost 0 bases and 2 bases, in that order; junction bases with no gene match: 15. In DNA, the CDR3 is TGTGCCAGCAGCTTGGAATCCGGACTAGCGGGAAAGGTCCCTCCCTACGAGCAGTACTTC. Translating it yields CASSLESGLAGKVPPYEQYF.

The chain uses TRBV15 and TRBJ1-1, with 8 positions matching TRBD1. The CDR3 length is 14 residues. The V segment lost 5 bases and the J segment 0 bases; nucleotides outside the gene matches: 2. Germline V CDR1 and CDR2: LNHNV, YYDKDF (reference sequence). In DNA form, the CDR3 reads TGTGCCACCAGCTACAGGGGGATGAACACTGAAGCTTTCTTT. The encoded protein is CATSYRGMNTEAFF.

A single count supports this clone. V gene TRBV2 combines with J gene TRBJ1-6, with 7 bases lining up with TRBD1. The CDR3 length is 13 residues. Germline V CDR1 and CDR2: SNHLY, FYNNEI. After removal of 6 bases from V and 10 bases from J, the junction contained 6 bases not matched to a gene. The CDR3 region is CASSRGERSPLHF. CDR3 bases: TGTGCCAGCAGCAGGGGGGAAAGGTCACCCCTCCACTTT.

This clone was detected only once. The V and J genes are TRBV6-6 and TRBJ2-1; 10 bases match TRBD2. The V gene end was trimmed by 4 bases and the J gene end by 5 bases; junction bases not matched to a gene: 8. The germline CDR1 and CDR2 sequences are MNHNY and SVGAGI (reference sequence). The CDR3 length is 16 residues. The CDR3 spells CASSSLTTSGNNEQFF. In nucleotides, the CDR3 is TGTGCCAGCAGTTCCCTTACAACTAGCGGGAACAATGAGCAGTTCTTC.

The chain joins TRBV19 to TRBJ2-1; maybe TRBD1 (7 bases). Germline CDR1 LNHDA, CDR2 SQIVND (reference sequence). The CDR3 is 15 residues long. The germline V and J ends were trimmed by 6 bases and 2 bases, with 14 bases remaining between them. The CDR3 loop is CASSPQGGAYNEQFF. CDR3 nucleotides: TGTGCCAGTAGCCCTCAGGGGGGAGCCTACAATGAGCAGTTCTTC.

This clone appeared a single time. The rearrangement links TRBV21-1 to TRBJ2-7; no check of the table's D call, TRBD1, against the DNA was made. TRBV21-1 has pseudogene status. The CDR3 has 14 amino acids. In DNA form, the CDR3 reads TGTGCCAGCAGAGGGCGGACACTGATCCTGGAGCAGTACTTC. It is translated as CASRGRTLILEQYF.

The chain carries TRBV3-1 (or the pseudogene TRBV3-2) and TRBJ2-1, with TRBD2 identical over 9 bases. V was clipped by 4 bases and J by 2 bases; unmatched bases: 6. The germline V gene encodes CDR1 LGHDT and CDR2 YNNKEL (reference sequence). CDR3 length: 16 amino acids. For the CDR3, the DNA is TGTGCCAGCAGCCCCTCCCGCGGGGGGGCCTACAATGAGCAGTTCTTC. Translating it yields CASSPSRGGAYNEQFF.

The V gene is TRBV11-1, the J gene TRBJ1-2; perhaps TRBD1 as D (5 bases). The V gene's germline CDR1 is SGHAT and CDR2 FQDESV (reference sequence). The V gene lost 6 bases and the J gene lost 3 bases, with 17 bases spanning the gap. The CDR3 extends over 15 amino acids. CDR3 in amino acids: CASRNLPDNDYGYTF. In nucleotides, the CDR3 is TGTGCCAGCAGAAACCTTCCGGACAATGACTATGGCTACACCTTC. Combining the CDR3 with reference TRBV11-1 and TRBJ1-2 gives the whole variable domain EAEVAQSPRYKITEKSQAVAFWCDPISGHATLYWYRQILGQGPELLVQFQDESVVDDSQLPKDRFSAERLKGVDSTLKIQPAELGDSAMYLCASRNLPDNDYGYTFGSGTRLTVV.

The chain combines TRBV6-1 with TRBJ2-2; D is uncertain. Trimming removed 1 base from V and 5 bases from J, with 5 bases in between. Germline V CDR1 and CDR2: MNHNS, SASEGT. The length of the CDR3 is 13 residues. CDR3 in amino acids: CASSEEPTGELFF. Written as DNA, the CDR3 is TGTGCCAGCAGTGAAGAGCCGACCGGGGAGCTGTTTTTT.

The CDR3 nucleotides are TGCAGCGCGAATAGGGACACCCCCACAGATACGCAGTATTTT. This encodes CSANRDTPTDTQYF. J is TRBJ2-3 and V is TRBV29-1; TRBD1 is a possible D gene (6 bases). The V and J ends lost 7 bases and 2 bases respectively, with 16 bases between them. The CDR3 length is 14 residues. Looked up from germline, CDR1 is SQVTM and CDR2 is ANQGSEA.

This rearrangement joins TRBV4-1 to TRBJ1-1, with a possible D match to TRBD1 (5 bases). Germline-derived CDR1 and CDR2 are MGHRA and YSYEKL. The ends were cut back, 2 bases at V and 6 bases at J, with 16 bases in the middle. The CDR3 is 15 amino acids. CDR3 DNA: TGCGCCAGCAGCCAAACGGGAGGGGCTGGCGCTGAAGCTTTCTTT. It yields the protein CASSQTGGAGAEAFF.

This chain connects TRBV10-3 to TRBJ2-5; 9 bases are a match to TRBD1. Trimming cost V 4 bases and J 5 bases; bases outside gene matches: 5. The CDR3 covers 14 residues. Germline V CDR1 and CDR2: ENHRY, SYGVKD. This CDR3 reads CAISGDREGETQYF. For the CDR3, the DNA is TGTGCCATCAGTGGGGACAGGGAAGGGGAGACCCAGTACTTC.

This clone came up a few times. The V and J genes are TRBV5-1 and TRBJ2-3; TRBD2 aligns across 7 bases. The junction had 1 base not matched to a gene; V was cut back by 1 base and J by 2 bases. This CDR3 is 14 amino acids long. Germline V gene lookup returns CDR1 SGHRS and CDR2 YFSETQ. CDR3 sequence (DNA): TGCGCCAGCAGCTTGAGCGGGGACACAGATACGCAGTATTTT. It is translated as CASSLSGDTDTQYF.

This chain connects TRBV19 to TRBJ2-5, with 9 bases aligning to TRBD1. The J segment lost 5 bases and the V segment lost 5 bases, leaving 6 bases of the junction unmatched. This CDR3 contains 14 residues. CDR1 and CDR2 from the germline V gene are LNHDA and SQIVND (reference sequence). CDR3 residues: CASSVDRGLETQYF. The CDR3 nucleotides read TGTGCCAGTAGTGTGGACAGGGGTTTGGAGACCCAGTACTTC.

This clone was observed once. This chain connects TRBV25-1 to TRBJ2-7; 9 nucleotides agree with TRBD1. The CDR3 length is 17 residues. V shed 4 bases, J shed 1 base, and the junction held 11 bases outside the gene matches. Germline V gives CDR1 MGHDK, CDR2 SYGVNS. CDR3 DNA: TGTGCCAGCAGTGGGAAAGCTGGGACAGGGTCTTCCTACGAGCAGTACTTC. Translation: CASSGKAGTGSSYEQYF.

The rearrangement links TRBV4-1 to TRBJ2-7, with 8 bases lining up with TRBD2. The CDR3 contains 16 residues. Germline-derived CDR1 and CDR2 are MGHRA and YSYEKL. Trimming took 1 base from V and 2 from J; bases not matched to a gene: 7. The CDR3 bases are TGCGCCAGCAGCCAAGCTGGCGGGGGGACCACCTACGAGCAGTACTTC. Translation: CASSQAGGGTTYEQYF.

The CDR3 DNA reads TGTGCCAGCAGCTGGGGGGAACCCTCCTACGAGCAGTACTTC. Translating it yields CASSWGEPSYEQYF. The V call is TRBV5-6, the J call TRBJ2-7; maybe TRBD2 (6 bases). The CDR3 loop spans 14 amino acids. V lost 3 bases to trimming and J lost 0 bases, with 10 bases between them. CDR1 is SGHDT, CDR2 YYEEEE, per germline.

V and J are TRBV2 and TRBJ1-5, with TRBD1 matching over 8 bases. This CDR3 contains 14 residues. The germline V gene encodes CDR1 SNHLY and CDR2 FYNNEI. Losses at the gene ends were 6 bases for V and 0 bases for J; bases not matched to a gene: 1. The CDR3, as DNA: TGTGCCAGCAGCGGACAGGGTAGCAATCAGCCCCAGCATTTT. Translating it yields CASSGQGSNQPQHF.